Presented here are 14 T cell receptor beta chains from one specimen sequenced in a study of T cells expressing NK-cell markers. Reprocessing the 5' RACE reads, TCRdb reports a single entry for every CDR3 protein and omits DNA. Its table lists 250,000 or so distinct CDR3 sequences. The sample consisted of blood T cells: a sorted CD56 or NKG2C T cell subset, CD4+ or CD8+ T cells, or bulk PBMC T cells (not recorded which). The receptors stem from a woman aged 18 to 75 in good health.

This sequence joins TRBV4-3 and TRBJ2-1; lacking DNA, the TRBD2 call made by TCRdb goes unchecked. From germline, CDR1 is LGHNA and CDR2 YSLEER. The CDR3 length is 15 residues. CDR3 sequence: CASSQGGKPYNEQFF.

The V gene is TRBV6-2 or TRBV6-3, the J gene TRBJ2-5. Germline V CDR1 and CDR2: MNHEY, SVGEGT. This CDR3 contains 12 residues. CDR3 amino acids: CASRDPQETQYF.

The CDR3: CASSPSLGLAAYNEQFF. The rearrangement joins TRBV11-3 to TRBJ2-1; the D gene TCRdb calls, TRBD2, cannot be checked with no DNA. CDR3 length equals 17 residues. Germline V CDR1 and CDR2: SGHNT, YENEEA.

This chain joins TRBV12-3 or TRBV12-4 and TRBJ2-7; TCRdb calls TRBD2, which cannot be checked without DNA. CDR3 length: 15 amino acids. CDR3 sequence reads: CASTGPSGGFYEQYF.

V and J are TRBV28 and TRBJ2-3; no DNA is available, so the TRBD2 call from TCRdb remains unchecked. Germline CDR1 is MDHEN and CDR2 is SYDVKM. CDR3 length equals 15 residues. The CDR3 reads CASSLGSRGSDTQYF.

The V gene is TRBV5-1, the J gene TRBJ1-1; without DNA, the TCRdb call of TRBD1 cannot be checked. The CDR3 length is 16 residues. Germline V gene data show CDR1 as SGHRS and CDR2 as YFSETQ. The CDR3 sequence is CASSFEMTGEGTEAFF.

V gene TRBV5-1 combines with J gene TRBJ1-5; TCRdb lists TRBD1, though no DNA is available to test this call. Germline values: CDR1 SGHRS, CDR2 YFSETQ. The CDR3 runs to 13 residues. The CDR3 spells CASSRTGNQPQHF.

V and J are TRBV19 and TRBJ2-2; lacking DNA, the TRBD1 call made by TCRdb goes unchecked. This CDR3 has 16 residues. The germline V gene has CDR1 LNHDA and CDR2 SQIVND (reference sequence). The chain's CDR3 is CASSIIRTGGSGELFF.

The chain couples TRBV7-2 to TRBJ2-1; TCRdb lists TRBD2, though no DNA is available to test this call. The CDR3 is made up of 16 amino acids. Germline CDR1 reads SGHTA; CDR2 reads FQGNSA. The CDR3 loop is CASSLLTSGRRGEQFF. The whole variable domain, remainder taken from reference TRBV7-2 and TRBJ2-1, is GAGVSQSPSNKVTEKGKDVELRCDPISGHTALYWYRQSLGQGLEFLIYFQGNSAPDKSGLPSDRFSAERTGGSVSTLTIQRTQQEDSAVYLCASSLLTSGRRGEQFFGPGTRLTVL.

This sequence joins TRBV2 and TRBJ2-1. Per the germline V gene, CDR1 is SNHLY and CDR2 is FYNNEI. The length of the CDR3 is 14 residues. This CDR3 is CASSEADEYNEQFF. Based on the CDR3 plus reference TRBV2 and TRBJ2-1, the full variable domain is EPEVTQTPSHQVTQMGQEVILRCVPISNHLYFYWYRQILGQKVEFLVSFYNNEISEKSEIFDDQFSVERPDGSNFTLKIRSTKLEDSAMYFCASSEADEYNEQFFGPGTRLTVL.

The chain carries TRBV5-4 and TRBJ2-1. This CDR3 comprises 11 residues. Germline loops: CDR1 SGHNT, CDR2 YYREEE (reference sequence). CDR3 loop: CASSLGREQFF.

The V and J genes are TRBV20-1 and TRBJ2-5; there is no DNA to check the TCRdb D call of TRBD1. Germline V lookup: CDR1 DFQATT, CDR2 SNEGSKA (reference sequence). The CDR3 has 13 residues. The CDR3 protein is CSAPGTPKETQYF.

The chain recombines TRBV6-2 or TRBV6-3 with TRBJ2-1; absent DNA, TCRdb's TRBD2 call cannot be checked. Germline V lookup: CDR1 MNHEY, CDR2 SVGEGT. The CDR3 consists of 14 residues. The CDR3 reads CASTQTSPDNEQFF.

The rearrangement links TRBV19 to TRBJ2-1; TCRdb names TRBD1, which stays unverified in the absence of DNA. This CDR3 contains 16 residues. Germline V gene lookup returns CDR1 LNHDA and CDR2 SQIVND (reference sequence). CDR3 in amino acids: CASSSTGTVAANEQFF. Together with reference TRBV19 and TRBJ2-1, the CDR3 gives the full variable domain: DGGITQSPKYLFRKEGQNVTLSCEQNLNHDAMYWYRQDPGQGLRLIYYSQIVNDFQKGDIAEGYSVSREKKESFPLTVTSAQKNPTAFYLCASSSTGTVAANEQFFGPGTRLTVL.